This entry is about one T cell receptor beta chain. The target antigen is unknown. The source of the sample is a study of cytomegalovirus exposure and HLA in healthy donors. The study, taken as a whole, reports: Later on, a genetic analysis was performed. It linked a missense variant in DCLRE1C with V- and J-gene trimming of TCR beta.

In germline, CDR1 is SGHTA, CDR2 FQGNSA. V trimming: 1 base; J trimming: 4 bases; junction bases outside the gene matches: 6. The CDR3 is made up of 16 amino acids. Researchers ran the PCR with 60 Vbeta and 13 Jbeta primers. Some clones are missing from TCRdb's copy, which holds only in-frame ones; the method was immunoSEQ multiplex PCR. This table has around 150,000 clones, about 80% appearing once. This clonotype was sampled from a woman between 45 and 60 years old in good health and CMV-seronegative. The V gene is TRBV7-2, the J gene TRBJ1-3, with 8 bases identical to TRBD1. The source material was PBMCs. The CDR3 nucleotides read TGTGCCAGCAGCTTAGTAAGCACAGGGGGAGGAAACACCATATATTTT. Amino acids: CASSLVSTGGGNTIYF.